This TCR beta chain was observed in a study of T cells in Graves' hyperthyroidism and ophthalmopathy (dated by TCRdb to about 2019). Turning to the overall study: Peripheral blood was sampled at the time of initial diagnosis, prior to any treatment. To identify distinguishing TCR V-J signatures, a discovery cohort of about 100 patients was used, comprising 40 to 45 with Graves' ophthalmopathy and some 57 with stable Graves' hyperthyroidism. TCR Vbeta CDR3 sequencing of roughly 140 peripheral blood samples (43 ophthalmopathy, about 74 hyperthyroidism and around 17 progressor patients) is reported in the paper. In addition, the study compared T-cell repertoires in thyroid tissue and in blood from a handful of Graves' hyperthyroidism patients. After blood sampling, hyperthyroidism patients were treated with methimazole at a starting dose of 30 mg daily, and ophthalmopathy patients were treated with high-dose intravenous methylprednisolone. The 100 discovery patients were randomly divided into training and test sets at a 7:3 ratio. Prospective prediction of ophthalmopathy was tested in an independent validation cohort consisting of about 19 hyperthyroidism patients and approximately 16 patients who later progressed to ophthalmopathy.

In the ophthalmopathy patients, disease was moderately to severely active, with a Clinical Activity Score of 3 or more, a NOSPECS grade of 4 or more, and a duration of less than 3 months. Any patient with an uncontrolled infection, another autoimmune disease, pregnancy or lactation was excluded. Diagnoses were based on clinical symptoms, serum thyroxine and TRAb, thyroid ultrasound and orbital computed tomography. Ficoll-Paque density gradient centrifugation was used to isolate PBMCs from 8 to 10 ml of fresh peripheral blood. Total RNA was extracted using Trizol reagent, and RNA quality was assessed on an Agilent 2100 Bioanalyzer. The germline V gene gives CDR1 as SGHTA and CDR2 as FQGNSA. The junction shows trimming of 5 bases on V and 3 bases on J, plus 10 bases between the germline ends. Taken from cysteine to phenylalanine, the CDR3 has 13 residues. The read is trimmed to its CDR3 DNA, 39 bases read in frame from base 1.

The TCR beta CDR3 regions were amplified from the RNA transcripts. For the first round of RT-PCR on the TCR CDR3, the HTBI primer set was used together with the Qiagen OneStep RT-PCR kit. Libraries were constructed in a second round of multiplex PCR, after which size selection and purification were carried out. Libraries were sequenced paired-end with 100 bp reads on an Illumina HiSeq2000. As for the authors' bioinformatics: SOAPnuke was used to process the raw data, throwing out any read that contained adapters or uncalled bases, had a mean Phred below 15, or lacked an exact constant-primer or identifier match. High-quality paired reads were merged using COPE v1.2.5, and each unique nucleotide sequence was defined as a clonotype. Clonotypes were aligned to IMGT TRBV, TRBD and TRBJ reference segments using MiTCR v1.1. The analysis included only V-J combinations with a frequency above 0.0001, which together covered approximately 99% of the repertoires. A TCS score was defined as the ratio of F50 (clonal expansion) to E x V (chaos), with BLOSUM62-based TCRdist applied between CDR3 peptides within each V-J. Welch's t-statistics and random forest reduced roughly 530 V-J features to 13, which were used in a naive Bayes classifier (R e1071). TCRdb reanalyzed the raw reads on its own, using fastp at Q25 for trimming and MiXCR for clone calling, and kept in-frame beta chains. Merged by CDR3 protein, the rows form single entries marked with the most common genes and DNA. The V and J calls were determined by TCRdb, not by the authors. This sample lists under 350,000 distinct CDR3 sequences; over 15% were detected once. The top ten clonotypes cover 55% to 60% of the sample.

Overall study results and their limits: In validation, progression to ophthalmopathy was predicted by the model with roughly 69% sensitivity and under 85% specificity, a median of roughly six months before onset. No statistical method was used to set the sample size in advance, and investigators knew the group allocation. A model built on a 13 V-J signature distinguished ophthalmopathy from stable hyperthyroidism, reaching about 89% sensitivity and around 82% specificity in cross-validation and 80%/75% in testing. Most expanded thyroid clonotypes (frequency above 0.001) were also detected in blood, a finding suggesting that blood repertoires may reflect thyroid immune responses.

This clonotype was counted many times. What antigen it recognizes has not been identified. No per-base quality is available; no much larger clone lies one base away. The rearrangement combines TRBV7-2 with TRBJ2-5; TRBD2 is possibly the D segment (5 matching bases). Sequenced sample: blood. The clonotype was recovered from a woman aged 55-70 years with Graves' ophthalmopathy. CDR3 loop: CASSTTEEETQYF. The bases read TGTGCCAGCAGCACGACGGAGGAAGAGACCCAGTACTTC.